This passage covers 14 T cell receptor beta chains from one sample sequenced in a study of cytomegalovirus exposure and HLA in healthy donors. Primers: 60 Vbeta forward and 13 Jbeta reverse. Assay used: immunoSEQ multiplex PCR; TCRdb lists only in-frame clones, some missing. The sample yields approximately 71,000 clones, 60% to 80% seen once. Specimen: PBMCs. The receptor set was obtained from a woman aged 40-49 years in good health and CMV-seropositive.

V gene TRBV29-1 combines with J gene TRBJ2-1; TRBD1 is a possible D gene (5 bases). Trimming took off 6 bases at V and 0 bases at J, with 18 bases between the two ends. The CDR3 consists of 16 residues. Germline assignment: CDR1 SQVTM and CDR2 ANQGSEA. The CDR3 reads CSVESETESSYNEQFF. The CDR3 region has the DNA TGCAGCGTCGAATCTGAGACAGAGAGCTCCTACAATGAGCAGTTCTTC.

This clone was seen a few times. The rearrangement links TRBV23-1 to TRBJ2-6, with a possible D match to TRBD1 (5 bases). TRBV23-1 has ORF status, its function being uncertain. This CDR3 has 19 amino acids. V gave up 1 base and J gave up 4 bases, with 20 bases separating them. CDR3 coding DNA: TGCGCCAGCAGTCAATACCCAACTCTCTCCAGGGCCGGGGCCAACGTCCTGACTTTC. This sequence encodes CASSQYPTLSRAGANVLTF.

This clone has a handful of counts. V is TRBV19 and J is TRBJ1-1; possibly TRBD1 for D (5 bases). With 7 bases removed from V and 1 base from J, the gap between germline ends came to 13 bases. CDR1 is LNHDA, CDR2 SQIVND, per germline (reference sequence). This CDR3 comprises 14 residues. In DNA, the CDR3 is TGTGCCAGTACCGGGCGGGGGAGGAACACTGAAGCTTTCTTT. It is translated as CASTGRGRNTEAFF. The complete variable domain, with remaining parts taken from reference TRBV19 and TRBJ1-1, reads DGGITQSPKYLFRKEGQNVTLSCEQNLNHDAMYWYRQDPGQGLRLIYYSQIVNDFQKGDIAEGYSVSREKKESFPLTVTSAQKNPTAFYLCASTGRGRNTEAFFGQGTRLTVV.

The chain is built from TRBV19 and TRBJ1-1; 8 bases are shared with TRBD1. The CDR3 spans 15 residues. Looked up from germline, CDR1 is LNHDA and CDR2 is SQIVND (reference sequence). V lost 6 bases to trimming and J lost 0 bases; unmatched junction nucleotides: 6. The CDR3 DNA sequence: TGTGCCAGTAGCCTAAGACAGGGGCTGAACACTGAAGCTTTCTTT. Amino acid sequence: CASSLRQGLNTEAFF.

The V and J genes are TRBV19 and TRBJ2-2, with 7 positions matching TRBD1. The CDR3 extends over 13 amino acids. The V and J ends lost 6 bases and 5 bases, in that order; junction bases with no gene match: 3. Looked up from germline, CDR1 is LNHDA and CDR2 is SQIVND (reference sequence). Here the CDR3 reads CASSLQGTGELFF. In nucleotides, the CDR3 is TGTGCCAGTAGCCTACAGGGGACCGGGGAGCTGTTTTTT.

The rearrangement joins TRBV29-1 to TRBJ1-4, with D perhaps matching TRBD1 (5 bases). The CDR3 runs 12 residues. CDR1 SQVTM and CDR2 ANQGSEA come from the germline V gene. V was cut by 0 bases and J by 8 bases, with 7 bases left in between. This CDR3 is CSVEDGGEKLFF. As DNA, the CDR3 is TGCAGCGTTGAAGATGGGGGGGAAAAACTGTTTTTT.

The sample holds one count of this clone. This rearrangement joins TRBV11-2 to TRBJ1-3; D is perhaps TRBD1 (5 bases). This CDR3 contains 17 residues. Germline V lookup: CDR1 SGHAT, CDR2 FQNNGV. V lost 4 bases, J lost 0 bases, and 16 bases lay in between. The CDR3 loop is CASSSQPQGASGNTIYF. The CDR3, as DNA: TGTGCCAGCAGCTCCCAGCCCCAGGGCGCCTCTGGAAACACCATATATTTT.

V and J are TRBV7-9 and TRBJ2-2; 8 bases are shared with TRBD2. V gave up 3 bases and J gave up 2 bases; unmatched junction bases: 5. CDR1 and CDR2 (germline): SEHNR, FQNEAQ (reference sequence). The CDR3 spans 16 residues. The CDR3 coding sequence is TGTGCCAGCAGCTTCGGGCTAGCGGGTAACACCGGGGAGCTGTTTTTT. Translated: CASSFGLAGNTGELFF.

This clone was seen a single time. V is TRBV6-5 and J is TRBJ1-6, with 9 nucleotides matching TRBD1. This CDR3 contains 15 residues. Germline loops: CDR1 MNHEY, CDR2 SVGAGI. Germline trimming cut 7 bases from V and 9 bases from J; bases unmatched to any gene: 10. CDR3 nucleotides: TGTGCCAGCAATTCGGACGGGACAGGGACTTCACCCCTCCACTTT. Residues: CASNSDGTGTSPLHF.

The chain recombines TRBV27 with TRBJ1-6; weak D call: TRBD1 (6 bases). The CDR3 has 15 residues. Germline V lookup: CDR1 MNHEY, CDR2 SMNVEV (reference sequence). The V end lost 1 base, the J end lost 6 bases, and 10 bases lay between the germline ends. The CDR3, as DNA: TGTGCCAGCAGTTTATTCAGGGGCGGTAATTCACCCCTCCACTTT. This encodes CASSLFRGGNSPLHF.

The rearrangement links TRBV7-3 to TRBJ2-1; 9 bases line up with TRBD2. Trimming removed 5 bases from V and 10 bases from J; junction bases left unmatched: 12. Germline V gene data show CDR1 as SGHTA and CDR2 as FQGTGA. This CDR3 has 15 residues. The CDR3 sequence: CASSPGLAGVMEQFF. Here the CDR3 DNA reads TGTGCCAGCAGCCCGGGGTTAGCGGGGGTTATGGAGCAGTTCTTC.

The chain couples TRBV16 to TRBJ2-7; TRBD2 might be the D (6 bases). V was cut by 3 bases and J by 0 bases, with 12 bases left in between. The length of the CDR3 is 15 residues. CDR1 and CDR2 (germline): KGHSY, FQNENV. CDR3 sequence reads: CASSQLAISSYEQYF. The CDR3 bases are TGTGCCAGCAGCCAGCTAGCGATAAGCTCCTACGAGCAGTACTTC.

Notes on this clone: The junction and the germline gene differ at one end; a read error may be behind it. In DNA form, the CDR3 reads TGTGCCAGCAGTGACTGGGAGACCCAGCACTTC. As protein: CASSDWETQHF. The chain has TRBV2 and TRBJ2-5; perhaps TRBD2 as D (5 bases). The V gene's germline CDR1 is SNHLY and CDR2 FYNNEI. The CDR3 extends over 11 amino acids.

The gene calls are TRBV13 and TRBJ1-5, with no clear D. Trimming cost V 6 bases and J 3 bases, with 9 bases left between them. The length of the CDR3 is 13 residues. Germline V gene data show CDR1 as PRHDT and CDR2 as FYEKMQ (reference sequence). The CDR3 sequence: CASSSGPNQPQHF. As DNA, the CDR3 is TGTGCCAGCAGTTCTGGCCCCAATCAGCCCCAGCATTTT.